This T cell receptor beta chain was observed in a study of blood T cell repertoires in COVID-19. About the study: Recovered Cohort 3 donors showed two negative PCRs, clearance, or symptom resolution. PBMCs, B-cell-depleted T cells, or T cells provided the cDNA or gDNA that made up the material. Samples representing acute and convalescent COVID-19 were sourced from the United States, Italy and Spain.

Here immunoSEQ multiplex PCR was the method, and the copy in TCRdb shows in-frame clones only, minus some. The sample has approximately 150,000 clones, around 80% seen once; the top ten hold over 15%. CDR1 and CDR2 from the germline V gene are SQVTM and ANQGSEA. This CDR3 spans 13 amino acids. Between the trimmed V and J ends, which lost 4 bases and 2 bases, there was a span of 9 bases. Residents of about two dozen US areas, aged roughly 18 to 89 years, made up the participants. The material sequenced was PBMCs or T cells enriched from blood (not recorded which). This clonotype was obtained from a woman between 65 and 79 years old in a cohort exposed to, infected with or recovered from COVID-19 (not recorded which). The chain is built from TRBV29-1 and TRBJ2-1; weak D call: TRBD2 (5 bases). CDR3 nucleotide sequence: TGCAGCGTTGCTAGCTTCACCTACAATGAGCAGTTCTTC. Its translation: CSVASFTYNEQFF.